The rows below give T cell receptor beta chains drawn from one sample of a study of blood T cells in healthy people across ages. TCRdb re-called the 5' RACE reads through MiXCR, storing one row per CDR3 protein. The sample has over 550,000 distinct CDR3 sequences, about 30% seen once; the top ten hold 15% to 19%. Sequencing was carried out using blood. The receptors were sampled from a woman aged 80 or over in good health. The CDR3 runs from the conserved cysteine through the conserved F or W. The order of the fields is CDR3 DNA, CDR3 protein, J gene, clone size, D gene, V gene. The D gene is left open where the match is weak. Clone size is not always given. Where it is, it says once, few, many or a class for expanded clones.

TGCAGTGCTAGAGTAGTGGCGAACACCGGGGAGCTGTTTTTT | CSARVVANTGELFF | TRBJ2-2 | few | NA | TRBV20-1
TGTGCCAGCAGTGTGGGTGTACAGGGGGACTATGGCTACACCTTC | CASSVGVQGDYGYTF | TRBJ1-2 | NA | TRBD1 | TRBV6-1
TGTGCCAGCAGTCCTTACCCGCGGGGGCTGGAAGATACGCAGTATTTT | CASSPYPRGLEDTQYF | TRBJ2-3 | few | NA | TRBV27
TGTGCCAGCAGTGGAACAGGGGGTTCCTACAATAAGCAGTTCTTC | CASSGTGGSYNKQFF | TRBJ2-1 | once | TRBD1 | TRBV28
TGTGCCACCAGCAGAGATACTAGCGGGTTCTTTGGCTTTTCCTACGAGCAGTACTTC | CATSRDTSGFFGFSYEQYF | TRBJ2-7 | NA | TRBD2 | TRBV15
TGCAGTGCTGGCAGAAGGAGCGGGGGGGCCTACAATGAGCAGTTCTTC | CSAGRRSGGAYNEQFF | TRBJ2-1 | many | TRBD2 | TRBV20-1
TGTGCCAGCAGTTCACCAGGGGGGAGGGCCGAGCAGTACTTC | CASSSPGGRAEQYF | TRBJ2-7 | many | NA | TRBV28
TGTGCCGGCAGTTCCCAGGGTGCTGGGGCCAACGTCCTGACTTTC | CAGSSQGAGANVLTF | TRBJ2-6 | NA | NA | TRBV2
TGCAGCGTTGTCGAAGGGGTCAATCAGCCCCAGCATTTT | CSVVEGVNQPQHF | TRBJ1-5 | many | NA | TRBV29-1
TGCAGCGTTGAAGATATTAGCGGGGGGGCGAGCGGGGAGCTGTTTTTT | CSVEDISGGASGELFF | TRBJ2-2 | few | TRBD2 | TRBV29-1
TGTGCCAGCAAGAAAGGGGACTCGTACTATGGCTACACCTTC | CASKKGDSYYGYTF | TRBJ1-2 | many | NA | TRBV6-2/TRBV6-3
TGCAGTGCTAGACCCGGGAGGGGCTTAGGGGAAGCTTTCTTT | CSARPGRGLGEAFF | TRBJ1-1 | NA | NA | TRBV20-1
TGCAGTGCTAGGTGGCTAGCGTTTGAGCAGTTCTTC | CSARWLAFEQFF | TRBJ2-1 | once | NA | TRBV20-1
TGTGCCAGCAGCGATGGACTAGCGGGGGACTCAGATACGCAGTATTTT | CASSDGLAGDSDTQYF | TRBJ2-3 | many | TRBD2 | TRBV9
TGTGCCAGCAGCCCGTGGTTAGGGCAAAGAGAGACCCAGTACTTC | CASSPWLGQRETQYF | TRBJ2-5 | many | NA | TRBV9
TGTGCCAGCAGCTTAGGCGATGACAGAGCAGAGACCCAGTACTTC | CASSLGDDRAETQYF | TRBJ2-5 | few | NA | TRBV11-1
TGCAGTGCCCCCGACCGGGGGTCTAACACAGATACGCAGTATTTT | CSAPDRGSNTDTQYF | TRBJ2-3 | many | NA | TRBV20-1
TGTGCCAGCAGTGAAGGGACACCCTCGGGTGAAAAACTGTTTTTT | CASSEGTPSGEKLFF | TRBJ1-4 | many | NA | TRBV27
TGTGCCAGCAGTGAAGGCGCGGGACAGGGGTACGAGCAGTACTTC | CASSEGAGQGYEQYF | TRBJ2-7 | few | TRBD1 | TRBV6-4
TGTGCCAGCTCACCTAGCCCCCCTACTGGGGCCAACGTCCTGACTTTC | CASSPSPPTGANVLTF | TRBJ2-6 | NA | NA | TRBV18
TGTGCCAGCAGCTTAGATTGGGGGAATAACTATGGCTACACCTTC | CASSLDWGNNYGYTF | TRBJ1-2 | many | NA | TRBV7-2
TGTGCCAGCTCACCGCTAGGGGGGGGCGCTGAGCAGTTCTTC | CASSPLGGGAEQFF | TRBJ2-1 | many | NA | TRBV18
NA | CASSVAAGSSYNERYF | TRBJ2-1 | NA | NA | TRBV9
TGTGCCAGCAGCTCCCACGACATACAGGGGGTGAGGGCTGAAGCTTTCTTT | CASSSHDIQGVRAEAFF | TRBJ1-1 | many | TRBD1 | TRBV7-9
TGTGCCAGCAGAAGGACAGGGGCGGACACCGGGGAGCTGTTTTTT | CASRRTGADTGELFF | TRBJ2-2 | NA | TRBD1 | TRBV5-5
TGTGCCTGGAGCTTGGCGGCGGCAGGGAATCAGCCCCAGCATTTT | CAWSLAAAGNQPQHF | TRBJ1-5 | few | NA | TRBV30
TGTGCCACCGGTGGCCGGGGGCCCTCCTACAATGAGCAGTTCTTC | CATGGRGPSYNEQFF | TRBJ2-1 | NA | NA | TRBV15
TGTGCCAGCAGTTCCCGGGACGCCGGAATGAGTGAGCAGTTCTTC | CASSSRDAGMSEQFF | TRBJ2-1 | few | NA | TRBV6-6
TGTGCCACCAGAGACAGGAGGAACACTGAAGCTTTCTTT | CATRDRRNTEAFF | TRBJ1-1 | few | NA | TRBV24-1
TGTGCCAGCAGTTGGGCTGACAGGGGAGAGACCCAGTACTTC | CASSWADRGETQYF | TRBJ2-5 | many | TRBD1 | TRBV28
TGCAGTGGGTCGATGGGGTTCCGAACAGATACGCAGTATTTT | CSGSMGFRTDTQYF | TRBJ2-3 | NA | NA | TRBV20-1
TGCAGTGCTAGACCTTTAACAGGGAACTACAATGAGCAGTTCTTC | CSARPLTGNYNEQFF | TRBJ2-1 | many | NA | TRBV20-1
TGTGCCAGCAGCCCTACAGGGGTTGAGGAAAAACTGTTTTTT | CASSPTGVEEKLFF | TRBJ1-4 | many | TRBD1 | TRBV7-2
TGTGCCAGCAGCTTAAATTCCCGTGAGCAGTTCTTC | CASSLNSREQFF | TRBJ2-1 | many | NA | TRBV7-2
TGTGCCAGCAGCTTTTACAGGGTCGGTGGCTACACCTTC | CASSFYRVGGYTF | TRBJ1-2 | few | NA | TRBV7-2
TGTGCCATCAGCCGGGACAGCCAAGTCGAGACCCAGTACTTC | CAISRDSQVETQYF | TRBJ2-5 | many | TRBD1 | TRBV10-3
TGTGCCAGCAGCGTATCCGGGACAGGGGGCGACCAGCCCCAGCATTTT | CASSVSGTGGDQPQHF | TRBJ1-5 | many | TRBD1 | TRBV7-9
TGCGCCAGCAGCCAAGGTTTGACTAGCGGGGATGGTCGGACAGATACGCAGTATTTT | CASSQGLTSGDGRTDTQYF | TRBJ2-3 | NA | TRBD2 | TRBV4-3
TGTGCCAGCAGCCGGGAGACAGGGGTATATAGCAATCAGCCCCAGCATTTT | CASSRETGVYSNQPQHF | TRBJ1-5 | many | TRBD1 | TRBV7-9
TGTGCCAGCAGTGAATCCGGTTGGGGCAATCAGCCCCAGCATTTT | CASSESGWGNQPQHF | TRBJ1-5 | NA | NA | TRBV2
TGTGCCAGCAGCTTAGGGAATAGGGTCCAAGAGACCCAGTACTTC | CASSLGNRVQETQYF | TRBJ2-5 | many | NA | TRBV7-9
TGCAGTGCTAGAGAGGGTGCTAATCCCCCCTCCACTGAAGCTTTCTTT | CSAREGANPPSTEAFF | TRBJ1-1 | NA | NA | TRBV20-1
TGTGCCAGTAGTATAGGGCCAGGGGGCCCGGCCAAAAACATTCAGTACTTC | CASSIGPGGPAKNIQYF | TRBJ2-4 | NA | TRBD1 | TRBV19
TGTGCCAGCAGCTTAGAAGCAAGGGTTGGAGCTTTCTTT | CASSLEARVGAFF | TRBJ1-1 | many | NA | TRBV7-2
TGCGCCAGCAGCTGGCTTCCGGGACTAGCCCCAGGGGATGAGCAGTTCTTC | CASSWLPGLAPGDEQFF | TRBJ2-1 | NA | TRBD2 | TRBV5-1
TGCAGTGCTCCAGAGAGGGAGCGGGGTGACTATGGCTACACCTTC | CSAPERERGDYGYTF | TRBJ1-2 | NA | NA | TRBV20-1
TGTGCCAGCAGCGTCGCCGGGACACATAGCAATCAGCCCCAGCATTTT | CASSVAGTHSNQPQHF | TRBJ1-5 | NA | NA | TRBV6-1
TGTGCCAGCAAGACAGGGGGGTTTTCTAACTATGGCTACACCTTC | CASKTGGFSNYGYTF | TRBJ1-2 | NA | TRBD1 | TRBV2
TGTGCTAGCAGTCCGGGACAGGGGGCGTGGGAGCAGTTCTTC | CASSPGQGAWEQFF | TRBJ2-1 | many | TRBD1 | TRBV7-7
TGTGCCGACCAGCACGGGGTCTCCTACAATGAGCAGTTCTTC | CADQHGVSYNEQFF | TRBJ2-1 | NA | NA | TRBV12-3/TRBV12-4
TGTGCCAGCAGCTTAGTACAGGGAATCGATGAGCAGTTCTTC | CASSLVQGIDEQFF | TRBJ2-1 | NA | NA | TRBV7-9
TGCAGCGGCCGCACCGGGACTTTTCGGAGCTCCTACAATGAGCAGTTCTTC | CSGRTGTFRSSYNEQFF | TRBJ2-1 | many | NA | TRBV29-1
TGTGCCAGCAGCTTAGAGGATGGTAGCGGCTACACCTTC | CASSLEDGSGYTF | TRBJ1-2 | few | NA | TRBV11-2